The 7 T cell receptor beta chains below were found in one sample sequenced in a study of T cell responses to AZD1222 COVID-19 vaccine. TCRdb keeps only in-frame clones here, not all; method: immunoSEQ multiplex PCR. Of some 150,000 clones in the sample, around 88% are singletons; the top ten hold roughly 15%. The sample here was peripheral blood, taken on day 0 of AZD1222 vaccination. Every receptor here comes from an adult in good health.

CDR3 nucleotides: TGTGCCAGCAGTGCCCAAGGGAAGACGAAAGAAGCTTTCTTT. Translating gives CASSAQGKTKEAFF. The chain employs TRBV9 and TRBJ1-1; D gene uncertain. The CDR3 spans 14 residues. Per germline, CDR1 SGDLS and CDR2 YYNGEE. The V and J ends lost 5 bases and 8 bases respectively, with 19 bases between them. Full variable domain (missing parts from reference TRBV9 and TRBJ1-1): DSGVTQTPKHLITATGQRVTLRCSPRSGDLSVYWYQQSLDQGLQFLIQYYNGEERAKGNILERFSAQQFPDLHSELNLSSLELGDSALYFCASSAQGKTKEAFFGQGTRLTVV.

The V and J genes are TRBV5-1 and TRBJ1-1, with 7 positions matching TRBD1. Trimming cost V 4 bases and J 1 base; bases outside gene matches: 7. Looked up from germline, CDR1 is SGHRS and CDR2 is YFSETQ. The CDR3 spans 15 residues. The CDR3 coding sequence is TGCGCCAGCAGCACCTCGACAGGGCCGAACACTGAAGCTTTCTTT. Amino acids: CASSTSTGPNTEAFF.

The chain combines TRBV7-8 with TRBJ1-4; D may be TRBD1 (5 bases). V lost 5 bases to trimming and J lost 7 bases, with 17 bases between them. This CDR3 is 15 amino acids long. Germline CDR1 and CDR2: SGHVS and FQNEAQ. CDR3 amino acids: CASSRSGPSGEKLFF. In nucleotides, the CDR3 is TGTGCCAGCAGCCGGTCAGGGCCCTCGGGTGAAAAACTGTTTTTT.

The CDR3 reads CASSYSRGGSISPLHF. CDR3 coding DNA: TGTGCCAGCAGTTACTCCCGGGGGGGATCGATCTCACCCCTCCACTTT. The chain recombines TRBV6-2 or TRBV6-3 with TRBJ1-6, with a weak D call TRBD1 (5 bases). Germline CDR1 is MNHEY and CDR2 is SVGEGT. The CDR3 has 16 residues. The V end lost 0 bases, the J end lost 10 bases, and 16 bases lay between the germline ends.

This clone showed up just a few times. The chain couples TRBV7-2 to TRBJ2-3, with D unclear. CDR3 length: 15 amino acids. The V and J ends lost 5 bases and 2 bases respectively, with 14 bases between them. The V gene's germline CDR1 is SGHTA and CDR2 FQGNSA. The CDR3 is CASSPGSFPTDTQYF. The CDR3 DNA reads as TGTGCCAGCAGCCCGGGTAGTTTTCCCACAGATACGCAGTATTTT. Drawing the rest from reference TRBV7-2 and TRBJ2-3, the complete variable domain is GAGVSQSPSNKVTEKGKDVELRCDPISGHTALYWYRQSLGQGLEFLIYFQGNSAPDKSGLPSDRFSAERTGGSVSTLTIQRTQQEDSAVYLCASSPGSFPTDTQYFGPGTRLTVL.

The rearrangement uses TRBV3-1 (or the pseudogene TRBV3-2) and TRBJ1-1; D might be TRBD1 (5 bases). Trimming removed 0 bases at V and 4 bases at J, with 9 bases between. The V gene's germline CDR1 is LGHDT and CDR2 YNNKEL (reference sequence). This CDR3 has 14 residues. The CDR3 nucleotides are TGTGCCAGCAGCCAAGATGCGGGGCCCACTGAAGCTTTCTTT. It is translated as CASSQDAGPTEAFF.

This chain connects TRBV5-1 to TRBJ2-1; 14 nucleotides agree with TRBD2. V shed 4 bases and J 6 bases; nucleotides not matched to a gene: 3. The CDR3 has 15 amino acids. The germline V gene has CDR1 SGHRS and CDR2 YFSETQ. DNA of the CDR3: TGCGCCAGCAGCGGTGGACTAGCGGGGGGCAATGAGCAGTTCTTC. Protein sequence: CASSGGLAGGNEQFF.